Here is one T cell receptor beta chain with its context. Its antigen is undetermined. The V segment lost 7 bases and the J segment 0 bases; nucleotides outside the gene matches: 4. This CDR3 comprises 14 residues. Germline V gives CDR1 SQVTM, CDR2 ANQGSEA. The sample belongs to a study of graft-versus-host responses after intestinal transplantation. Study background: As for transplant type, recipients had multivisceral, liver-intestinal, or isolated intestinal grafts.

Using immunoSEQ multiplex PCR, the repertoire was profiled, and TCRdb retains in-frame clones only, with some absent. The repertoire holds 35,000 to 45,000 clones, with around 96% as singletons. Study-wide results and caveats: Allografts of one patient group, those with graft-donor T cell macrochimerism, had high graft-versus-host to host-versus-graft clonal ratios.

Sequenced material: unstimulated CD8+ T cells sorted from spleen or lymph node cells, taken before transplant. The sequence was obtained from a human donor who was the organ donor for an intestinal transplant. V is TRBV29-1 and J is TRBJ2-7; TRBD1 matches at 12 bases. In DNA, the CDR3 is TGCAGCGCCCGGGGACAGGGGGCCTCCTACGAGCAGTACTTC. Its protein product is CSARGQGASYEQYF.